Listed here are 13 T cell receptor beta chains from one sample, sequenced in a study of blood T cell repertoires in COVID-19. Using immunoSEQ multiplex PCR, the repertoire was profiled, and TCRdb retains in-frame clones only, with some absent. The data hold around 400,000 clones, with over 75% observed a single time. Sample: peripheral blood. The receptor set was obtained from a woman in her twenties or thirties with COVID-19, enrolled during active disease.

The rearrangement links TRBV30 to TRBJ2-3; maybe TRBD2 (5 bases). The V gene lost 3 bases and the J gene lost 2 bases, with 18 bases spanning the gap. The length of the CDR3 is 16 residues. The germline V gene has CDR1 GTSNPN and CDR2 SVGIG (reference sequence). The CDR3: CAWSLSSASFTDTQYF. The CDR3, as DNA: TGTGCCTGGAGCCTATCGAGTGCTAGCTTCACAGATACGCAGTATTTT.

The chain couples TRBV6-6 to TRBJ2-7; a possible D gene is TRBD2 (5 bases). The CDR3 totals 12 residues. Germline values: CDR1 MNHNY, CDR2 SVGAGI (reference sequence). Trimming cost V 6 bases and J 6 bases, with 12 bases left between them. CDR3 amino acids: CASRPAAGEQYF. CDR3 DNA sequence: TGTGCCAGCAGGCCTGCTGCGGGCGAGCAGTACTTC.

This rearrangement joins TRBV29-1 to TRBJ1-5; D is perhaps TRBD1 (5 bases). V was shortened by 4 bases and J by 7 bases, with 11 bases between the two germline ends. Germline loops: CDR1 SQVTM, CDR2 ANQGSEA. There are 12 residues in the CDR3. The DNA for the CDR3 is TGCAGCGTTGGTCAGGGTAAACAGCCCCAGCATTTT. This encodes CSVGQGKQPQHF.

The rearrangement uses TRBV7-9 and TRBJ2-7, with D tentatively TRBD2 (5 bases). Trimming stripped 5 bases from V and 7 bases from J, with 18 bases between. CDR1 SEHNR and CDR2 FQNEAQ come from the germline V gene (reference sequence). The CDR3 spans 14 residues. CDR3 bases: TGTGCCAGCAGCCCCTTAGGGAGCCTCGGAGAGCAGTACTTC. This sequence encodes CASSPLGSLGEQYF.

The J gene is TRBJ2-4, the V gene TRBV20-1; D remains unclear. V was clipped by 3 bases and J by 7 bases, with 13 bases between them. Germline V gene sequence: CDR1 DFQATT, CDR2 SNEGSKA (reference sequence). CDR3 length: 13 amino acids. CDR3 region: CSASRLVGNIQYF. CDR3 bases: TGCAGTGCTAGTAGGCTAGTAGGCAACATTCAGTACTTC.

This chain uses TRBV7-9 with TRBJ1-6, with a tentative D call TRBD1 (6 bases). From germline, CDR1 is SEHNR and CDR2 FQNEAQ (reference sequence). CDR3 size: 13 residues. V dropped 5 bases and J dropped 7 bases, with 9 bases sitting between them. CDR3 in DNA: TGTGCCAGCAGCGTGGACAGAAATTCACCCCTCCACTTT. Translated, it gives CASSVDRNSPLHF.

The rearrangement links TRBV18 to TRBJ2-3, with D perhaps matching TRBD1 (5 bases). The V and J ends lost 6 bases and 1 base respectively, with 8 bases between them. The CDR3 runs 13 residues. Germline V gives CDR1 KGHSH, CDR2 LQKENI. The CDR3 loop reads CASSLTGTDTQYF. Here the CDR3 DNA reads TGTGCCAGCTCCCTGACAGGCACAGATACGCAGTATTTT.

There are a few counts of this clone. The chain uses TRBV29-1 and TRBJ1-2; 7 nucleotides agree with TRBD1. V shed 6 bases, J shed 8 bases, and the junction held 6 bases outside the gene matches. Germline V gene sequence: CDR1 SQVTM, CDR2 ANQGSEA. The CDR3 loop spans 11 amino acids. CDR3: CSVSQGSGYTF. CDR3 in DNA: TGCAGCGTGTCACAGGGGTCCGGCTACACCTTC.

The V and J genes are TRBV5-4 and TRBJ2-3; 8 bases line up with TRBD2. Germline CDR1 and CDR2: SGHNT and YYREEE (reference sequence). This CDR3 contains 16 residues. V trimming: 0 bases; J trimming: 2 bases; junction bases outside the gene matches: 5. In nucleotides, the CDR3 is TGTGCCAGCAGCTTGGCAGCGGGAGTTAACACAGATACGCAGTATTTT. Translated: CASSLAAGVNTDTQYF.

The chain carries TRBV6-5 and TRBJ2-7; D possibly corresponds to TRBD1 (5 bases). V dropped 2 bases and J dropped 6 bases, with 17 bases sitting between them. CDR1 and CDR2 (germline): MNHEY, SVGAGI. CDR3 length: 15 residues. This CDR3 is CASSYRGGSSGEQYF. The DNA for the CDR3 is TGTGCCAGCAGTTACAGGGGTGGATCTTCAGGCGAGCAGTACTTC.

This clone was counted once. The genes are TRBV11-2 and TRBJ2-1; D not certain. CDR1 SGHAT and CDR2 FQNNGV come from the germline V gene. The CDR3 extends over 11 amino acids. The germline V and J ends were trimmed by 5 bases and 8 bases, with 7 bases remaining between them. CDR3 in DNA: TGTGCCAGCAGCGTCAGGTATGAGCAGTTCTTC. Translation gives CASSVRYEQFF.

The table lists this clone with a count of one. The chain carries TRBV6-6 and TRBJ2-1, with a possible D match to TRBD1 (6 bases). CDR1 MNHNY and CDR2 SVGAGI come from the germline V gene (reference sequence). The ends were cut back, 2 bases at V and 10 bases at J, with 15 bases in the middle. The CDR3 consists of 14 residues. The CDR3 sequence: CASSYPGTNREQFF. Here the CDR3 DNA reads TGTGCCAGCAGTTACCCTGGGACAAATCGGGAGCAGTTCTTC.

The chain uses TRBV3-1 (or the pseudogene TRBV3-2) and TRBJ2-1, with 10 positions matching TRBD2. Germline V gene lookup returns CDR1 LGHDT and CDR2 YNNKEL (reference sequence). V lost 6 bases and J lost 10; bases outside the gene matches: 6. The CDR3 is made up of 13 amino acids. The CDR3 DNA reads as TGTGCCAGCAGGTCTAGCGGGAGATTGGAGCAGTTCTTC. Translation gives CASRSSGRLEQFF.